The text below deals with one T cell receptor (beta chain). It has no known antigen specificity. The record has no base qualities; no much larger clone is one base away. Trimming takes 2 bases from V and 1 base from J, and the germline ends sit 9 bases apart. The CDR3 measures 15 amino acids from cysteine to phenylalanine. The retained sequence is limited to the CDR3, 45 bases, with the frame set at the first base. Based on the germline V gene (reference sequence), the CDR1 and CDR2 sequences are SGHNT and YYREEE. The data were taken from a study of spatial heterogeneity in lung cancer (dated by TCRdb to the late 2010s). Turning to the overall study: Beta-chain transcripts were consistently detected in greater numbers than alpha-chain transcripts, which likely reflected higher beta-chain transcript abundance. In the raw uncorrected reads, each unique combination of TCR and UMI appeared more than ten times on average. The study quantitatively compared TCR alpha and beta repertoires across multiple tumor regions, matched nontumor lung and blood in non-small cell lung cancer. TCR repertoire features were related to nonsynonymous mutation counts determined by whole-exome sequencing of tumor tissue. Both alpha and beta chains were TCR-sequenced in hundreds of tumor regions, approximately 64 matched nontumor lung samples and 55 to 60 PBMC samples obtained at surgery.

Library preparation used 5' RACE. Instrument used: NextSeq 500. To allow correction of PCR and sequencing errors, the TCR library protocol tagged every TCR cDNA molecule with a unique molecular identifier. The authors' analysis ran thus. TCR identification, UMI-based error correction and CDR3 extraction were performed with Decombinator tools. Expanded TCRs were defined as those above a frequency of 2 per 1,000, corresponding to the top 1% of the tumor frequency distribution. Renyi diversity was computed with the R vegan package after each repertoire had been subsampled 100 times to 5,000 TCRs. CDR3 similarity networks were constructed using string-kernel similarity of amino acid triplets, with links drawn between CDR3s whose pairwise similarity was above 0.82. TCRdb reworked the public reads: Q25 trimming with fastp, MiXCR clone assembly, productive beta chains retained. Merged by CDR3 protein, the rows form single entries marked with the most common genes and DNA. These V and J calls are TCRdb output, not the study's own analysis. The sample table lists tens of thousands of distinct CDR3 sequences, approximately 20% of them with a count of one. Roughly 6.2% of the sample is taken by the ten largest.

The research as a whole found: Additional single-cell paired TCR alpha and beta sequencing was considered necessary to confirm, at a functional level, the hypothesis that regional TCRs recognize regional mutations. Ubiquitous expanded tumor TCRs were found in blood more often at tumor resection than at routine follow-up.

The intended sense of this specimen's time point label: sample taken at primary tumor resection. For TCR sequencing, whole RNA was extracted from tumor and nontumor lung tissue, or from cryopreserved PBMC samples, and no cell sorting was done. Samples were obtained from approximately 72 patients with early-stage, untreated non-small cell lung cancer from the lung TRACERx cohort. Only patients for whom sufficient RNA was available from at least two tumor regions were selected for TCR sequencing. The material was PBMCs, obtained at surgery. The chain links TRBV5-4 with TRBJ2-2; the D segment cannot be called with confidence. This clonotype was sampled from a male donor with early-stage non-small cell lung cancer. The CDR3 sequence is CASSLDFLNTGELFF. At the DNA level, the sequence is TGTGCCAGCAGCTTAGACTTTCTGAACACCGGGGAGCTGTTTTTT.